The 21 T cell receptor beta chains given below trace back to one sample, sequenced in a study of blood T cells in healthy people across ages. For the second PCR, which ran for about 7 to 11 cycles, a sample-barcoded 5' primer and a J-beta primer mix were used. Using its own MiXCR run on the 5' RACE reads, TCRdb lists one record per CDR3 protein. The sample contains approximately 600,000 distinct CDR3 sequences, 58% of which appear only once. What was sequenced was blood. These receptors all stem from a man in his 60s in good health.

The chain recombines TRBV2 with TRBJ2-5; no clear D gene. The germline gives CDR1 SNHLY, CDR2 FYNNEI. V lost 6 bases and J lost 5, with 7 bases in between. This CDR3 has 11 amino acids. Written as DNA, the CDR3 is TGTGCCAGCAGGCCGGAGGAGACCCAGTACTTC. This translates into CASRPEETQYF. The full variable domain, its missing parts supplied by reference TRBV2 and TRBJ2-5, is EPEVTQTPSHQVTQMGQEVILRCVPISNHLYFYWYRQILGQKVEFLVSFYNNEISEKSEIFDDQFSVERPDGSNFTLKIRSTKLEDSAMYFCASRPEETQYFGPGTRLLVL.

DNA of the CDR3: TGCAGTGCTAGAGTGGAGGGGGCTGAGACCCAGTACTTC. The encoded protein is CSARVEGAETQYF. The chain recombines TRBV20-1 with TRBJ2-5, with D possibly being TRBD1 (7 bases). The CDR3 sequence is 13 residues long. V was trimmed by 1 base and J by 5 bases, leaving 11 bases between them. CDR1 is DFQATT and CDR2 is SNEGSKA in the germline V gene (reference sequence).

This clonotype occurred a few times. This chain uses TRBV6-6 with TRBJ2-7; maybe TRBD2 (6 bases). The J call may be wrong; the DNA end is better matched by TRBJ2-5. The germline V gene has CDR1 MNHNY and CDR2 SVGAGI (reference sequence). CDR3 length: 11 residues. CDR3 loop: CASIFGGTQYF. DNA for the CDR3: TGTGCCAGCATTTTCGGGGGGACCCAGTACTTC.

A single count supports this clonotype. The junction departs from germline at one end; a sequencing error may be responsible. The J gene is TRBJ1-1, the V gene TRBV10-3; D is undetermined. This CDR3 contains 14 residues. Germline CDR1 reads ENHRY; CDR2 reads SYGVKD. The CDR3 DNA reads as TGTGCCATCAGCTTCAGAGAAATGAACACTGAAGTTTTCTTT. Protein: CAISFREMNTEVFF.

For the CDR3, the DNA is TGCAGCGTACCCAGGGTAGCGGGGATGGCAGATACGCAGTATTTT. It encodes CSVPRVAGMADTQYF. The rearrangement uses TRBV29-1 and TRBJ2-3; 8 positions agree with TRBD2. Unmatched junction bases numbered 12, after V lost 6 bases and J lost 4 bases. This CDR3 region has 15 residues. Germline assignment: CDR1 SQVTM and CDR2 ANQGSEA.

CDR3 DNA: TGTGCCAGCAGTTATTGGGCAGAAGCCAAAAACATTCAGTACTTC. Translated, it gives CASSYWAEAKNIQYF. The J gene is TRBJ2-4, the V gene TRBV6-6; the D is unclear. The CDR3 length is 15 residues. V lost 3 bases and J 0 bases, leaving 9 bases between the germline ends. Per germline, CDR1 MNHNY and CDR2 SVGAGI (reference sequence).

This clonotype was counted once. CDR3: CASGGTLYNEQFF. CDR3 nucleotide sequence: TGTGCCAGCGGCGGGACACTATACAATGAGCAGTTCTTC. The chain links TRBV7-9 to TRBJ2-1; D is perhaps TRBD1 or TRBD2 (6 bases each). This CDR3 is 13 amino acids long. V lost 8 bases and J 4 bases, leaving 12 bases between the germline ends. Germline CDR1 is SEHNR and CDR2 is FQNEAQ (reference sequence).

The chain recombines TRBV15 with TRBJ1-2; TRBD1 matches at 9 bases. In germline, CDR1 is LNHNV, CDR2 YYDKDF (reference sequence). CDR3 length: 16 residues. V shed 4 bases and J 1 base; nucleotides not matched to a gene: 7. This CDR3 is CATSNPGTGFNYGYTF. DNA of the CDR3: TGTGCCACCAGCAACCCAGGGACAGGGTTTAACTATGGCTACACCTTC.

V gene TRBV5-1 combines with J gene TRBJ2-2; D is possibly TRBD1 (6 bases). The CDR3 is made up of 15 amino acids. Between the trimmed V and J ends, which lost 0 bases and 1 base, there was a span of 7 bases. Germline values: CDR1 SGHRS, CDR2 YFSETQ. The CDR3 loop is CASSLETGNTGELFF. DNA of the CDR3: TGCGCCAGCAGCTTGGAGACAGGGAACACCGGGGAGCTGTTTTTT.

This clonotype has only a few counts. V is TRBV20-1 and J is TRBJ2-3; the match to TRBD1 covers 8 bases. The CDR3 contains 15 residues. Germline loops: CDR1 DFQATT, CDR2 SNEGSKA (reference sequence). V was pared by 4 bases and J by 0 bases, with 6 bases of the junction left unmatched. CDR3 sequence: CSANRGESSTDTQYF. The DNA for the CDR3 is TGCAGTGCTAACAGGGGGGAGAGTAGCACAGATACGCAGTATTTT.

This chain links TRBV20-1 with TRBJ2-1, with D perhaps given as TRBD1 or TRBD2 (6 bases each). Germline V gene lookup returns CDR1 DFQATT and CDR2 SNEGSKA (reference sequence). The CDR3 totals 16 residues. V lost 6 bases and J 0 bases, leaving 18 bases between the germline ends. The CDR3 reads CSAQLVGGPSYNEQFF. In DNA, the CDR3 is TGCAGTGCCCAATTGGTGGGGGGCCCCTCCTACAATGAGCAGTTCTTC.

This chain joins TRBV11-2 and TRBJ2-7; 13 bases fit TRBD2. CDR1 is SGHAT, CDR2 FQNNGV, per germline. The length of the CDR3 is 16 residues. J was trimmed by 3 bases and V by 5 bases; bases with no gene match: 7. CDR3 sequence reads: CASSLGLAGKHYEQYF. The CDR3 DNA follows: TGTGCCAGCAGCCTGGGACTAGCGGGAAAACACTACGAGCAGTACTTC.

This rearrangement joins TRBV29-1 to TRBJ1-1; the D is unclear. The CDR3 is 12 residues long. Germline CDR1 is SQVTM and CDR2 is ANQGSEA. V shed 3 bases and J shed 4 bases, with 9 bases lying between them. This CDR3 reads CSVELVSTEAFF. For the CDR3, the DNA is TGCAGCGTTGAGTTGGTGAGCACTGAAGCTTTCTTT. Filled out from reference TRBV29-1 and TRBJ1-1, the complete variable domain reads SAVISQKPSRDICQRGTSLTIQCQVDSQVTMMFWYRQQPGQSLTLIATANQGSEATYESGFVIDKFPISRPNLTFSTLTVSNMSPEDSSIYLCSVELVSTEAFFGQGTRLTVV.

This clonotype was found once. V usage is TRBV14 and J usage is TRBJ1-2; D ambiguous. CDR1 and CDR2 from the germline V gene are SGHDN and FVKESK. Between the trimmed V and J ends, which lost 4 bases and 8 bases, there was a span of 14 bases. The CDR3 has 13 residues. The CDR3 loop reads CASSPAPGSGYTF. CDR3 in DNA: TGTGCCAGCAGCCCCGCCCCCGGGTCCGGCTACACCTTC.

This clonotype was detected ten times or more. The rearrangement joins TRBV10-3 to TRBJ2-5, with D perhaps TRBD2 (6 bases). Germline lookup yields CDR1 ENHRY and CDR2 SYGVKD. The CDR3 extends over 13 amino acids. V gave up 2 bases and J gave up 5 bases, with 9 bases separating them. The chain's CDR3 is CAISERSGETQYF. CDR3 nucleotide sequence: TGTGCCATCAGTGAGAGAAGCGGGGAGACCCAGTACTTC.

This chain uses TRBV7-9 with TRBJ1-4; D is uncertain. The germline gives CDR1 SEHNR, CDR2 FQNEAQ (reference sequence). V was shortened by 0 bases and J by 8 bases, with 13 bases between the two germline ends. CDR3 length: 15 residues. Here the CDR3 DNA reads TGTGCCAGCAGCTTAGCAGGCTCCCTCGGGGAAAAACTGTTTTTT. Translation gives CASSLAGSLGEKLFF.

The rearrangement joins TRBV3-1 to TRBJ1-2; D might be TRBD1 (6 bases). From germline, CDR1 is LGHDT and CDR2 YNNKEL (reference sequence). V lost 5 bases and J 6 bases, leaving 13 bases between the germline ends. This CDR3 is 13 amino acids long. The CDR3 protein is CASSSGDIDGYTF. The CDR3 DNA is TGTGCCAGCAGCTCAGGGGATATTGATGGCTACACCTTC.

The chain couples TRBV7-9 to TRBJ2-5; no definite D call. Germline V gives CDR1 SEHNR, CDR2 FQNEAQ (reference sequence). The CDR3 runs to 14 residues. The V and J ends lost 5 bases and 11 bases respectively, with 21 bases between them. CDR3 in DNA: TGTGCCAGCAGCCGAGTGGAAGGAAACAATGAGCAGTACTTC. Translating it yields CASSRVEGNNEQYF.

This clonotype appeared many times. The J gene is TRBJ2-3, the V gene TRBV4-1, with 10 bases aligning to TRBD1. This CDR3 region has 16 residues. V lost 4 bases and J lost 3; bases outside the gene matches: 7. CDR1 is MGHRA, CDR2 YSYEKL, per germline. CDR3 bases: TGCGCCAGCAGCCGGTTGGGACAGGGGTTGACAGATACGCAGTATTTT. Amino acids: CASSRLGQGLTDTQYF.

This clonotype showed up just once. V gene TRBV20-1 combines with J gene TRBJ2-7; D perhaps matches TRBD1 (6 bases). The CDR3 loop spans 13 amino acids. Germline V gene data show CDR1 as DFQATT and CDR2 as SNEGSKA (reference sequence). V lost 6 bases and J lost 0, with 12 bases in between. The CDR3 DNA follows: TGCAGTGCCCCGGGACATAGCTCCTACGAGCAGTACTTC. The encoded protein is CSAPGHSSYEQYF.

This clonotype was seen more than once but under ten times. V gene TRBV5-1 combines with J gene TRBJ2-5; unclear D gene. Per germline, CDR1 SGHRS and CDR2 YFSETQ. There are 16 residues in the CDR3. Trimming took 0 bases from V and 3 from J, leaving 15 bases between them. DNA of the CDR3: TGCGCCAGCAGCTTGGACCCGGCCCAGATCAAAGAGACCCAGTACTTC. It yields the protein CASSLDPAQIKETQYF.